This T cell receptor beta chain stems from a study of T cell changes during pregnancy in multiple sclerosis. Germline V gene sequence: CDR1 SQVTM, CDR2 ANQGSEA. The V segment lost 1 base and the J segment 4 bases; nucleotides outside the gene matches: 6. This CDR3 is built from 14 residues. Sequencing was performed with immunoSEQ multiplex PCR; in TCRdb, only in-frame clones are kept and a portion is missing. The sample has tens of thousands of clones, 92% seen once. The chain couples TRBV29-1 to TRBJ1-2; 7 positions match TRBD1. This sample comprised CD4+ T cells from peripheral blood mononuclear cells, obtained after pregnancy. This receptor was obtained from a female donor with multiple sclerosis, enrolled in a pregnancy study. The CDR3 is CSVEAYTGVYGYTF. The DNA of the CDR3 is TGCAGCGTTGAAGCTTACACAGGGGTCTATGGCTACACCTTC.